This T cell receptor beta chain was sequenced in a study of cytomegalovirus exposure and HLA in healthy donors. A multiplex PCR was run with 60 Vbeta primers and 13 Jbeta primers. How the authors handled the data: It was a later analysis that counted tens of millions of unique TCR beta chains, of which roughly 10 million were shared. Only in-frame clones appear in the TCRdb table, and some are missing; sequencing was by immunoSEQ multiplex PCR. V, J and clone size are taken as reported in that table, and D and trimming were inferred from the DNA itself. The table records 150,000 to 200,000 clones, around 78% of them present only once. CDR1 and CDR2 (germline): LNHDA, SQIVND (reference sequence). CDR3 length: 16 amino acids. V was trimmed by 5 bases and J by 7 bases, leaving 22 bases between them.

J is TRBJ2-3 and V is TRBV19, with D possibly TRBD2 on 6 matching bases. The sequenced sample consisted of PBMCs. The TCR was taken from a female donor in good health and CMV-seronegative. The CDR3 is CASSRDAGTGGYTQYF. In nucleotides, the CDR3 is TGTGCCAGTAGTCGGGATGCGGGAACGGGCGGGTATACGCAGTATTTT.